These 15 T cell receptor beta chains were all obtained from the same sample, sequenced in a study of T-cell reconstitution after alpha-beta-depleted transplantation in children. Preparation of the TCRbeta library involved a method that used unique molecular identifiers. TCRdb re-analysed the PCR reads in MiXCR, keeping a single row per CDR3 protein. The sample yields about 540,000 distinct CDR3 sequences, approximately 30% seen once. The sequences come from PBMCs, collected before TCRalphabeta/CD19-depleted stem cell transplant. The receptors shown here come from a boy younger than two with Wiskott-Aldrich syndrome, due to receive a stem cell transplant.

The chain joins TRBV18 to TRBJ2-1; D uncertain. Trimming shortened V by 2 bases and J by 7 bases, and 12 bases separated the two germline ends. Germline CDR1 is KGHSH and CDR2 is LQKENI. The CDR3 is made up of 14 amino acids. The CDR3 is CASSPLVLLNEQFF. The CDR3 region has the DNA TGTGCCAGCTCACCATTAGTCCTCCTTAATGAGCAGTTCTTC.

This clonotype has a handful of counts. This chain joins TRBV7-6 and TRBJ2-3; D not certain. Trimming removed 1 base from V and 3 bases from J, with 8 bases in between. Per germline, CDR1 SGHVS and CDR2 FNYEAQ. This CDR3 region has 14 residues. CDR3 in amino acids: CASSLEVSTDTQYF. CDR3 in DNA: TGTGCCAGCAGCTTAGAGGTGTCTACAGATACGCAGTATTTT.

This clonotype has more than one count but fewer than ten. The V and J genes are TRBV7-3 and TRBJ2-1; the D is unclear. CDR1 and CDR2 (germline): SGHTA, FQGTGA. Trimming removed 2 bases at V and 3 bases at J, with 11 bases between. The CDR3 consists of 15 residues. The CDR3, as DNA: TGTGCCAGCAGCTTATCCCCCGGAATCTACAATGAGCAGTTCTTC. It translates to CASSLSPGIYNEQFF.

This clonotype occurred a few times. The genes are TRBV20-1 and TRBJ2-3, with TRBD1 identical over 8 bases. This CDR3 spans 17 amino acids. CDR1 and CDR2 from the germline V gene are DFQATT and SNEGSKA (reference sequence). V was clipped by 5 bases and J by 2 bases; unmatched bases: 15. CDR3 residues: CSADLPGGDMYTDTQYF. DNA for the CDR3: TGCAGTGCTGATTTACCAGGGGGCGACATGTACACAGATACGCAGTATTTT.

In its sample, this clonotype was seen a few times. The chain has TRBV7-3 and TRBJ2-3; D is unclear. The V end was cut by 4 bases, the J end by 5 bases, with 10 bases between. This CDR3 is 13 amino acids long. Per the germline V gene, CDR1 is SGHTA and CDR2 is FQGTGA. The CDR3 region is CASSSRPLDTQYF. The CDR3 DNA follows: TGTGCCAGCAGCTCCCGGCCCTTAGATACGCAGTATTTT.

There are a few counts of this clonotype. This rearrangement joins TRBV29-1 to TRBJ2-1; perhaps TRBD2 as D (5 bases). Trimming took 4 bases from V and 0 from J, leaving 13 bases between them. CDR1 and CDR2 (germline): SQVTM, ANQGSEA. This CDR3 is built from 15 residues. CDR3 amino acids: CSVGIASSSYNEQFF. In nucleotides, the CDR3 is TGCAGCGTTGGTATAGCGTCGAGCTCCTACAATGAGCAGTTCTTC.

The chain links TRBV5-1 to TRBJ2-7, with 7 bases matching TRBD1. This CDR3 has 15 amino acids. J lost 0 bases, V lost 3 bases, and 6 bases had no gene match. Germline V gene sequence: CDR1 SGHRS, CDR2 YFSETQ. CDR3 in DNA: TGCGCCAGCAGCTCAGGGACAGCCTCCTCCTACGAGCAGTACTTC. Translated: CASSSGTASSYEQYF.

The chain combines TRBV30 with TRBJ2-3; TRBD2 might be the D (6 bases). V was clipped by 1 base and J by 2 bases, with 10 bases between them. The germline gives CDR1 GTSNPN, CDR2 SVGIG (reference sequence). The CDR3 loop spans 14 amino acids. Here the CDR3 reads CAWSAGGITDTQYF. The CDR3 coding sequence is TGTGCCTGGAGTGCGGGCGGGATCACAGATACGCAGTATTTT.

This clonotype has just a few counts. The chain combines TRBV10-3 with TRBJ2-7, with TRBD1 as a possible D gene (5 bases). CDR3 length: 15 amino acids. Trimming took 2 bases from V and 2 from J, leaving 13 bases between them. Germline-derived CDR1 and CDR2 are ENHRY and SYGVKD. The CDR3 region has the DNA TGTGCCATCAGTGAGCCCTCGGCAGGGCCCTACGAGCAGTACTTC. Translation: CAISEPSAGPYEQYF.

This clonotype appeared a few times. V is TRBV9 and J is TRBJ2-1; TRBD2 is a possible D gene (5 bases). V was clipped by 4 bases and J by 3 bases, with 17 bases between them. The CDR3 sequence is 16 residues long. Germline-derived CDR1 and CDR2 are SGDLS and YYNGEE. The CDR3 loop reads CASSPPNSGFYNEQFF. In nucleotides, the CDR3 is TGTGCCAGCAGCCCCCCGAATTCGGGGTTCTACAATGAGCAGTTCTTC.

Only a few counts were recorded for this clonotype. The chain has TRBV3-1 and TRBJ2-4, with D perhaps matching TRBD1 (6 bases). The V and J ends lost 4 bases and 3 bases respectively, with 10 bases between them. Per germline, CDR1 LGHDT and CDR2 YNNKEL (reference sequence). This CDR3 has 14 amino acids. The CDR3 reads CASSRQGSKNIQYF. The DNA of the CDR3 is TGTGCCAGCAGCCGCCAGGGGAGCAAAAACATTCAGTACTTC.

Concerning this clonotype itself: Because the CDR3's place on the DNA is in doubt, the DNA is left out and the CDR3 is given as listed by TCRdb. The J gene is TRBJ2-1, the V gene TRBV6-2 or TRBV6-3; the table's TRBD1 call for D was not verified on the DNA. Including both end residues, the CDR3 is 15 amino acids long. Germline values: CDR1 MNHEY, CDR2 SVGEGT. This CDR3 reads CASSSGPAPYNEQFF.

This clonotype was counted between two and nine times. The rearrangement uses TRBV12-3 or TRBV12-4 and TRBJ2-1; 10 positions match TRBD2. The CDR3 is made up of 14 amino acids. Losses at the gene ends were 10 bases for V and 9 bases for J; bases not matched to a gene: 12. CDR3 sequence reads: CATGQREGGGEQFF. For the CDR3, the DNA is TGTGCCACCGGTCAGCGGGAGGGGGGAGGTGAGCAGTTCTTC.

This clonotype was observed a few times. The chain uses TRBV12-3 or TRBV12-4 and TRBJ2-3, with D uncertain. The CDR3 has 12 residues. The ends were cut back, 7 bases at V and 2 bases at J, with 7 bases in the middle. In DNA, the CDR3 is TGTGCCAGCACCAGGCCCACAGATACGCAGTATTTT. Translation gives CASTRPTDTQYF.

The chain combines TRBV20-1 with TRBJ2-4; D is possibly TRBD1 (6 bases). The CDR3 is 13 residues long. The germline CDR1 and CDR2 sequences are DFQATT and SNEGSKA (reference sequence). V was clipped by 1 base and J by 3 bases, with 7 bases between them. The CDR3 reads CSARADSKNIQYF. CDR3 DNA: TGCAGTGCTAGAGCGGACAGCAAAAACATTCAGTACTTC.